This T cell receptor (beta chain) was sequenced for a study of blood T cell repertoires in COVID-19 (TCRdb year 2020). Broadly, across the study: Samples from collaborators originated in the United States, Italy and Spain and spanned both the acute and convalescent phases of COVID-19. The material from the prospective study consisted of cDNA or gDNA derived from T cells, B-cell-depleted T cells, or PBMCs. Subjects who had been exposed to COVID-19, were actively infected with it, or had recovered from it provided the deeply sampled blood TCRbeta repertoires that made up the dataset. The repertoires were made available in a free public database intended to serve as a resource for research on the immune response to SARS-CoV-2. Samples were obtained from the ongoing ImmuneRACE study (first 160 participants) and from some 1,300 subjects provided by 6 global collaborators. The sample metadata nearly always contained a de-identified subject ID, COVID-19 status, age in years and sex. Where available, HLA class I and class II types were obtained from metadata supplied by the sample provider rather than from assay-based typing.

TCRbeta CDR3 regions were amplified from genomic DNA by means of the immunoSEQ Assay, a bias-controlled multiplex PCR. The authors processed their data as follows. The number of nucleated cells in each sample was estimated from the amplification of reference gene primers within the assay. Sequence reads were collapsed and filtered to measure the absolute abundance of every unique TCRbeta CDR3 rearrangement. For each sample, productive Simpson clonality was calculated as the square root of Simpson's diversity index over productive rearrangements. TCRdb obtained this table from immuneACCESS and retained in-frame rearrangements with V and J assigned. These tables miss some clones; where compared with another copy, unresolved V genes account for less than half of the shortfall, and the remainder is unexplained. The DNA gave D and trimming, while V, J and clone size come from that table. The sample has roughly 70,000 clones on record, roughly 89% of them singletons. The leading ten clones occupy around 9% of the sample.

About this clone: Its antigen remains unidentified. Base qualities were left out, and no much larger clone turns up one base away.

Points the paper makes about the study in general: The quantity of clinical and demographic metadata differed by source and by participant and was supplied without curation.

Each collaborating institution followed its own protocols to collect whole blood in K2EDTA tubes. Collaborator samples were shipped for TCRbeta analysis as frozen whole blood, isolated PBMCs, or DNA extracted from either sample type. CDR1 and CDR2, per the germline V gene (reference sequence), are WNHNN and SYGVQD. V is clipped by 0 bases and J by 2 bases, and the sequence between their germline boundaries is 17 bases long. The CDR3 goes from the cysteine to the phenylalanine over 17 residues. The entry retains the CDR3 DNA only, 51 bases that are in frame from base 1. In this chain, TRBV10-1 is recombined with TRBJ2-7; TRBD2 might be the D gene, on 6 matching bases. The sequenced sample was peripheral blood. The sequence derives from a human donor in a cohort sampled during active COVID-19. The CDR3 reads as follows: CASSESAAGPRPYEQYF. The sequence in DNA is TGCGCCAGCAGTGAGTCGGCCGCGGGGCCCCGACCCTACGAGCAGTACTTC.